This T cell receptor beta chain derives from a study of shared clonotypes between healthy human individuals. Using immunoSEQ multiplex PCR, the repertoire was profiled, and TCRdb retains in-frame clones only, with some absent. The data show 2,100,000 or so clones, approximately 94% seen once. CDR1 is LNHDA and CDR2 is SQIVND in the germline V gene (reference sequence). V dropped 5 bases and J dropped 0; count of bases not matched to a gene: 7. The CDR3 extends over 16 amino acids. The sample consisted of naive CD4+ T cells sorted from blood. The subset was: CD45RA+ positively selected. V is TRBV19 and J is TRBJ2-4; 7 nucleotides line up with TRBD2. The TCR originated in a man aged 18-30 years in good health. The CDR3 DNA reads as TGTGCCAGTAGTTCACTAGCGAAGGTAGCCAAAAACATTCAGTACTTC. Its protein product is CASSSLAKVAKNIQYF. The full variable domain, its missing parts supplied by reference TRBV19 and TRBJ2-4, is DGGITQSPKYLFRKEGQNVTLSCEQNLNHDAMYWYRQDPGQGLRLIYYSQIVNDFQKGDIAEGYSVSREKKESFPLTVTSAQKNPTAFYLCASSSLAKVAKNIQYFGAGTRLSVL.